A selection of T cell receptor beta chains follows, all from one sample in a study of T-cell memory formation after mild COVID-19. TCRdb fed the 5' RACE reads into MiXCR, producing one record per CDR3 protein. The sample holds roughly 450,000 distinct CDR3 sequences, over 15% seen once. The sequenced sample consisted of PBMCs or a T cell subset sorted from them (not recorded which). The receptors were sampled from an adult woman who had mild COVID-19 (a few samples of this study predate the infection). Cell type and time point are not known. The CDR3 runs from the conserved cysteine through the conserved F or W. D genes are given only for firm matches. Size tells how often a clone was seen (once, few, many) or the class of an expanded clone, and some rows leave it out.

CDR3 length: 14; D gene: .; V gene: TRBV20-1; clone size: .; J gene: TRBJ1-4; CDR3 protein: CSAQDGIRDEKLFF; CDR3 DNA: TGCAGTGCTCAAGACGGAATAAGGGATGAAAAACTGTTTTTT
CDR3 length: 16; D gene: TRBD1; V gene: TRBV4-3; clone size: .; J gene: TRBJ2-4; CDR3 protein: CASSRYYRGAKNIQYF; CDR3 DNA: TGCGCCAGCAGCCGATATTACAGGGGAGCCAAAAACATTCAGTACTTC
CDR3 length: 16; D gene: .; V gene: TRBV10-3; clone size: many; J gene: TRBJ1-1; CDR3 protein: CAISETSGARVTEAFF; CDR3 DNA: TGTGCCATCAGTGAGACCTCCGGGGCCCGGGTCACTGAAGCTTTCTTT
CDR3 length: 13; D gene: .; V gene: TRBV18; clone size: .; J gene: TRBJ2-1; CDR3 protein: CASSLQGTNEQFF; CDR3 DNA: TGTGCCAGCTCACTTCAAGGTACCAATGAGCAGTTCTTC
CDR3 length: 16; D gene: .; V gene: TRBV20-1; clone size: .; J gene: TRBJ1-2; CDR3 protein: CSVPGSGAQSVYGYTF; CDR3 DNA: TGCAGTGTGCCCGGATCCGGCGCACAGTCCGTCTATGGCTACACCTTC
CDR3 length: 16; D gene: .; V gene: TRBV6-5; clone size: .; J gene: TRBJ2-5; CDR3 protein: CASAPAGASYQETQYF; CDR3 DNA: TGTGCCAGCGCCCCCGCCGGCGCTTCGTACCAAGAGACCCAGTACTTC
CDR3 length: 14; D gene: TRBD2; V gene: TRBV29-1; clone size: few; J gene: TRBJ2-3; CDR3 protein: CSVEGGSSADTQYF; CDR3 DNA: TGCAGCGTTGAGGGCGGGAGTAGCGCAGATACGCAGTATTTT
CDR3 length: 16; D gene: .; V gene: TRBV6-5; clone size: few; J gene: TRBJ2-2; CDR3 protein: CASSYGVAVVPGELFF; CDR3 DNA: TGTGCCAGCAGTTACGGGGTAGCGGTGGTCCCCGGGGAGCTGTTTTTT
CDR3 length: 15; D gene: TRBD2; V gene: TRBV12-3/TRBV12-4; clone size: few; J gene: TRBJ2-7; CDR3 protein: CASSPELAGSYEQYF; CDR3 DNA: TGTGCCAGCAGCCCGGAACTAGCGGGAAGCTACGAGCAGTACTTC
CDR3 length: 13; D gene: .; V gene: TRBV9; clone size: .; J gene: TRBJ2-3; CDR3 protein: CASSVGPTDTQYF; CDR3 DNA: TGTGCCAGCAGCGTTGGGCCCACAGATACGCAGTATTTT
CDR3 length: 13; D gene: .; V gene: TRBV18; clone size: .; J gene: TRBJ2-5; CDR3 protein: CASSAQGYATQYF; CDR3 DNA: TGTGCCAGCTCAGCCCAGGGATATGCGACCCAGTACTTC
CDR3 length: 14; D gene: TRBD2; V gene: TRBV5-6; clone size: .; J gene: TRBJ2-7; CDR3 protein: CASSLAGESYEQYF; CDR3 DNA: TGTGCCAGCAGTCTAGCGGGGGAATCCTACGAGCAGTACTTC
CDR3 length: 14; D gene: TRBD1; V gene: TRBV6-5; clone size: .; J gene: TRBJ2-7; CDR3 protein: CASRQGTSSYEQYF; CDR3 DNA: TGTGCCTCCAGACAGGGTACAAGCTCCTACGAGCAGTACTTC
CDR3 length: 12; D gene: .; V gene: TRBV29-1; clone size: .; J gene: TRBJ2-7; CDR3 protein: CSVGTVPYEQYF; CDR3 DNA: TGCAGCGTTGGGACGGTCCCCTACGAGCAGTACTTC
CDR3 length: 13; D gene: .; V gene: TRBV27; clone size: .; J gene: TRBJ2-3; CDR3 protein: CASAGGTTDTQYF; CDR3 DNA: TGTGCCAGCGCCGGAGGGACCACAGATACGCAGTATTTT
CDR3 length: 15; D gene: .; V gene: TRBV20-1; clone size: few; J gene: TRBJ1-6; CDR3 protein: CSAPDSLPYNSPLHF; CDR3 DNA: TGCAGTGCTCCGGACAGCCTCCCCTATAATTCACCCCTCCACTTT
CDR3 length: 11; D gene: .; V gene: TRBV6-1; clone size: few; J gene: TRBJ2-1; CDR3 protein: CASRRDLGKFF; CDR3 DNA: TGTGCCAGCAGAAGGGACCTGGGAAAGTTCTTC
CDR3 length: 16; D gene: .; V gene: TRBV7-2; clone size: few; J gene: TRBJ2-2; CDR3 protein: CASSSRGGRNTGELFF; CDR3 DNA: TGTGCCAGCAGCTCCCGTGGGGGGAGGAACACCGGGGAGCTGTTTTTT
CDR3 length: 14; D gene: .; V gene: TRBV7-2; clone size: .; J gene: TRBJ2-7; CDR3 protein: CASSPQPGIYEQYF; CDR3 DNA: TGTGCCAGCAGCCCGCAGCCAGGAATCTACGAGCAGTACTTC
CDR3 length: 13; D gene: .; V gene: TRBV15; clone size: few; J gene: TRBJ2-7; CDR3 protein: CATSREVSYEQYF; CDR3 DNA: TGTGCCACCAGCAGAGAGGTCTCCTACGAGCAGTACTTC
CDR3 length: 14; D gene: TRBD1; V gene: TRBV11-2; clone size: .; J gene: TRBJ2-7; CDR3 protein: CASSFGTGGGEQYF; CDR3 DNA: TGTGCCAGCAGCTTCGGGACAGGGGGCGGCGAGCAGTACTTC